The T cell receptor (beta chain) described here comes from a study of blood T cell repertoires in COVID-19. Study-level background: Sites across the United States, Italy and Spain contributed samples from acute and convalescent COVID-19. PBMCs, B-cell-depleted T cells, or T cells were the source of the cDNA or gDNA that made up the material.

Methods used by the authors: Estimation of nucleated cell counts was performed using reference gene primer amplification. The repertoire was sequenced with immunoSEQ multiplex PCR; TCRdb's copy has only in-frame clones and lacks some. V and J calls and clone size follow that table, whereas D and trimming were derived from the DNA. This sample has 98,000 or so clones, with 75% to 90% found just once. This CDR3 is 15 amino acids long. CDR1 and CDR2 (germline): SGHRS, YFSETQ. V was clipped by 2 bases and J by 1 base, with 11 bases between them. The table lists this clone with a few counts. The TCR originated in a middle-aged man with acute or convalescent COVID-19. This chain uses TRBV5-1 with TRBJ2-3; weak D call: TRBD1 (6 bases). The specimen was peripheral blood. CDR3 sequence (DNA): TGCGCCAGCAGCTTTCAGGGGCTTGGCACAGATACGCAGTATTTT. This sequence encodes CASSFQGLGTDTQYF.